A selection of T cell receptor beta chains follows, all from one sample in a study of shared clonotypes between healthy human individuals. The assay was immunoSEQ multiplex PCR, and TCRdb's table has in-frame clones only and misses some. Here the sample spans about 1 million clones, 65% to 80% being singletons. Sequences were obtained from memory CD4+ T cells sorted from blood. Receptor source: a man between 18 and 35 years old in good health. Each CDR3 is given with its conserved first and last residue. The D gene is left open where the match is weak. The size field is filled for only some rows; it gives once, few, many or a size class.

J gene | clone size | D gene | V gene | CDR3 protein | CDR3 DNA
TRBJ2-1 | - | - | TRBV10-1 | CASSLIRGSYNEQFF | TGCGCCAGCAGTTTAATCAGGGGCTCCTACAATGAGCAGTTCTTC
TRBJ2-7 | - | - | TRBV2 | CASSDTASWRSYEQYF | TGTGCCAGCAGTGACACGGCTAGCTGGAGATCCTACGAGCAGTACTTC
TRBJ1-1 | - | - | TRBV11-2 | CASSLGTGMNTEAFF | TGTGCCAGCAGCTTAGGAACAGGTATGAACACTGAAGCTTTCTTT
TRBJ2-7 | - | - | TRBV14 | CASSQVWVPSSYEQYF | TGTGCCAGCAGCCAGGTTTGGGTCCCCAGCTCCTACGAGCAGTACTTC
TRBJ1-6 | - | - | TRBV21-1 | CASGEQGQASVRGSYNSPLHF | TGTGCCAGCGGGGAGCAGGGACAGGCGTCTGTCCGCGGCTCCTATAATTCACCCCTCCACTTT
TRBJ2-7 | - | - | TRBV6-5 | CASSPSSIGTYEQYF | TGTGCCAGCAGTCCGTCGTCGATCGGCACCTACGAGCAGTACTTC
TRBJ2-5 | - | TRBD1 | TRBV11-3 | CASSLGGTGGQETQYF | TGTGCCAGCAGCTTAGGCGGGACAGGGGGTCAAGAGACCCAGTACTTC
TRBJ2-7 | - | - | TRBV4-1 | CASPLYAGFYEQYF | TGCGCCAGCCCTTTGTACGCGGGCTTCTACGAGCAGTACTTC
TRBJ1-2 | - | - | TRBV7-2 | CASRRPGANYGYTF | TGTGCCAGCCGCCGGCCGGGCGCTAACTATGGCTACACCTTC
TRBJ2-2 | - | - | TRBV10-1 | CASSGDFRSGELFF | TGCGCCAGCAGTGGGGACTTCCGATCCGGGGAGCTGTTTTTT
TRBJ2-1 | - | TRBD2 | TRBV4-1 | CASSLTSGGAYNEQFF | TGCGCCAGCAGCCTCACCAGCGGGGGGGCATACAATGAGCAGTTCTTC
TRBJ2-7 | - | TRBD1 | TRBV6-5 | CASRNPGQIYEQYF | TGTGCCAGCAGGAACCCGGGACAGATCTACGAGCAGTACTTC
TRBJ2-2 | - | - | TRBV19 | CASSIEEGTGELFF | TGTGCCAGTAGTATCGAGGAGGGGACCGGGGAGCTGTTTTTT
TRBJ2-1 | - | TRBD2 | TRBV28 | CASSTAGGRYNEQFF | TGTGCCAGCAGCACCGCGGGGGGGAGATACAATGAGCAGTTCTTC
TRBJ2-5 | - | - | TRBV6-6 | CACSGGGETQYF | TGTGCCTGCTCAGGAGGCGGGGAGACCCAGTACTTC
TRBJ1-6 | once | TRBD1 | TRBV6-5 | CASSRRDSNSPLHF | TGTGCCAGCAGCCGCCGGGACAGCAATTCACCCCTCCACTTT
TRBJ1-2 | few | TRBD1 | TRBV29-1 | CSVLRPGQGNYGYTF | TGCAGCGTTCTTAGACCGGGACAGGGAAACTATGGCTACACCTTC
TRBJ2-1 | few | TRBD2 | TRBV9 | CASSVGLAGYNEQFF | TGTGCCAGCAGCGTAGGGCTAGCGGGATACAATGAGCAGTTCTTC
TRBJ2-7 | - | TRBD1 | TRBV6-6 | CASRPLTGGFEQYF | TGTGCCAGCAGACCTCTGACAGGGGGGTTCGAGCAGTACTTC
TRBJ2-7 | - | - | TRBV19 | CASSKTAPTKQYF | TGTGCCAGTAGTAAGACAGCTCCTACGAAGCAGTACTTC
TRBJ1-1 | - | - | TRBV18 | CASSPGAVNTEAFF | TGTGCCAGCTCACCCGGGGCCGTGAACACTGAAGCTTTCTTT
TRBJ2-2 | - | - | TRBV6-1 | CASSVQGTGELFF | TGTGCCAGCAGTGTGCAGGGCACCGGGGAGCTGTTTTTT
TRBJ1-1 | - | - | TRBV28 | CASSLGGSGDTEAFF | TGTGCCAGCAGTTTAGGGGGTTCGGGGGACACTGAAGCTTTCTTT
TRBJ1-2 | many | TRBD1 | TRBV5-6 | CASSFYRGLSKSGYTF | TGTGCCAGCAGCTTTTACAGGGGGCTTTCCAAATCCGGCTACACCTTC
TRBJ1-2 | - | - | TRBV27 | CASSLSGFGYTF | TGTGCCAGCAGTTTGTCAGGTTTCGGCTACACCTTC
TRBJ2-7 | - | TRBD1 | TRBV6-1 | CASSWTGREQYF | TGTGCCAGCAGCTGGACAGGGCGCGAGCAGTACTTC
TRBJ2-2 | - | - | TRBV10-3 | CAIRPGTANTGELFF | TGTGCCATCCGTCCCGGGACGGCGAACACCGGGGAGCTGTTTTTT
TRBJ1-5 | - | TRBD1 | TRBV9 | CASSAGQSQQPQHF | TGTGCCAGCAGCGCGGGACAGTCGCAGCAGCCCCAGCATTTT
TRBJ1-2 | - | - | TRBV13 | CASSLGPGYGYTF | TGTGCCAGCAGCTTAGGCCCCGGATATGGCTACACCTTC
TRBJ1-1 | few | - | TRBV30 | CAWSVIENTEAFF | TGTGCCTGGAGCGTAATAGAGAACACTGAAGCTTTCTTT
TRBJ1-5 | - | - | TRBV12-5 | CASGYRGIGQPQHF | TGTGCTAGTGGTTATAGGGGTATCGGCCAGCCCCAGCATTTT
TRBJ2-2 | once | TRBD2 | TRBV6-1 | CASNWASGGTGELFF | TGTGCCAGCAATTGGGCTAGCGGGGGGACCGGGGAGCTGTTTTTT
TRBJ2-6 | - | - | TRBV28 | CASSRDLLRSGANVLTF | TGTGCCAGCAGCCGGGACCTACTCCGCTCTGGGGCCAACGTCCTGACTTTC
TRBJ1-6 | - | - | TRBV14 | CASSSWTDSPLHF | TGTGCCAGCAGCTCCTGGACGGATTCACCCCTCCACTTT
TRBJ2-7 | - | - | TRBV30 | CAWSQGLTYEQYF | TGTGCCTGGAGCCAAGGACTGACCTACGAGCAGTACTTC
TRBJ2-3 | few | - | TRBV10-3 | CATHSGQGTDTQYF | TGTGCCACACATAGCGGTCAAGGGACAGATACGCAGTATTTT
TRBJ1-5 | - | TRBD1 | TRBV19 | CASSIDPGHRGQPQHF | TGTGCCAGTAGTATAGATCCTGGGCACAGGGGACAGCCCCAGCATTTT
TRBJ2-5 | - | TRBD1 | TRBV25-1 | CASSEPPGTGALGTQYF | TGTGCCAGCAGTGAACCCCCCGGGACAGGGGCGTTAGGGACCCAGTACTTC
TRBJ2-7 | - | TRBD1 | TRBV19 | CASSSTPGQGFNEQYF | TGTGCCAGTAGTTCGACACCGGGACAGGGTTTTAACGAGCAGTACTTC
TRBJ1-4 | few | - | TRBV28 | CASRYGGADEKLFF | TGTGCCAGCAGATATGGGGGGGCAGATGAAAAACTGTTTTTT
TRBJ1-1 | - | - | TRBV6-1 | CASSLQENTEAFF | TGTGCCAGCAGTCTACAGGAGAACACTGAAGCTTTCTTT
TRBJ2-7 | - | TRBD2 | TRBV9 | CASSVGGLAGMYEQYF | TGTGCCAGCAGCGTAGGGGGACTAGCGGGAATGTACGAGCAGTACTTC
TRBJ2-1 | - | - | TRBV2 | CASSKRGVGEQFF | TGTGCCAGCAGCAAAAGGGGTGTCGGTGAGCAGTTCTTC
TRBJ1-4 | few | - | TRBV12-5 | CASERGPTEKLFF | TGTGCTAGTGAACGGGGACCGACTGAAAAACTGTTTTTT
TRBJ2-7 | - | - | TRBV27 | CASSLSSFSGEQYF | TGTGCCAGCAGTTTATCTTCTTTCTCGGGGGAGCAGTACTTC
TRBJ2-1 | - | - | TRBV7-2 | CASSPYKWNEQFF | TGTGCCAGCAGCCCTTACAAGTGGAATGAGCAGTTCTTC
TRBJ1-5 | - | - | TRBV2 | CASSGGGGNQPQHF | TGTGCCAGCAGCGGAGGGGGGGGCAATCAGCCCCAGCATTTT
TRBJ2-3 | - | TRBD1 | TRBV5-6 | CASSRRTGHTDTQYF | TGTGCCAGCAGCCGTCGGACAGGGCACACAGATACGCAGTATTTT